This T cell receptor beta chain was sequenced for a study of monozygotic twins with inflammatory bowel disease. Study-level findings and limits: T cell subtypes were not distinguishable in this analysis. IBD patients shared fewer clonotypes with other individuals than healthy twins, especially patients with disease activity signs.

CDR3 length equals 18 residues. Germline CDR1 LGHNA, CDR2 YNFKEQ. cDNA was produced in eight separate reactions per sample. Each CDR3 protein gets one entry in TCRdb, which reprocessed the 5' RACE reads and gives no DNA. The sample table sets out 150,000 to 200,000 distinct CDR3 sequences. Concerning this clonotype: The antigen remains unidentified.

Researchers collected over 2 ml of blood per donor. The receptor's source is a human donor with ulcerative colitis or Crohn's disease, or a healthy co-twin of an affected twin (not recorded which). Specimen: blood. The chain combines TRBV4-2 with TRBJ2-5; TCRdb's D call of TRBD2 is untestable without DNA. The CDR3 is CASSQDIDSGGQEETQYF.